Listed below are T cell receptor beta chains from one sample, sequenced in a study of cytomegalovirus exposure and HLA in healthy donors. Sequenced by immunoSEQ multiplex PCR; TCRdb stores in-frame clones only, minus some. The data contain roughly 200,000 clones, around 70% of them seen just once; the ten biggest clones take up 2.9%. The sequenced sample consisted of PBMCs. Source of these receptors: a male donor in good health and CMV-seronegative. Each CDR3 is given with its conserved first and last residue. The D gene is left open where the match is weak. The listing skips clone size in some rows; elsewhere it reads once, few, many or a size class.

v_call: TRBV4-1; j_call: TRBJ2-7; clone_size: .; d_call: TRBD2; cdr3_nt: TGCGCCAGCAGCCCCTCCGGGACTAGCGGTTACGAGCAGTACTTC; cdr3_aa: CASSPSGTSGYEQYF
v_call: TRBV6-1; j_call: TRBJ1-5; clone_size: few; d_call: .; cdr3_nt: TGTGCCAGCAGTCGGGTTAGCAATCAGCCCCAGCATTTT; cdr3_aa: CASSRVSNQPQHF
v_call: TRBV27; j_call: TRBJ1-3; clone_size: .; d_call: .; cdr3_nt: TGTGCCAGCAGACCACTCCGACAGGGAAACACCATATATTTT; cdr3_aa: CASRPLRQGNTIYF
v_call: TRBV19; j_call: TRBJ2-7; clone_size: .; d_call: .; cdr3_nt: TGTGCCAGTAGTATGAGGGCGGCCGAGTCTTACGAGCAGTACTTC; cdr3_aa: CASSMRAAESYEQYF
v_call: TRBV28; j_call: TRBJ2-3; clone_size: .; d_call: .; cdr3_nt: TGTGCCAGCAGTGAACAGGGGACTAGCACAGATACGCAGTATTTT; cdr3_aa: CASSEQGTSTDTQYF
v_call: TRBV7-9; j_call: TRBJ2-1; clone_size: .; d_call: TRBD2; cdr3_nt: TGTTCCAGCAGCCCAAGGGGAGCGGGGGTATTTTACAATGAGCAGTTCTTC; cdr3_aa: CSSSPRGAGVFYNEQFF
v_call: TRBV19; j_call: TRBJ1-1; clone_size: .; d_call: .; cdr3_nt: TGTGCCAGTAGTATTTACAGGGCGGATGTTTTCTTT; cdr3_aa: CASSIYRADVFF
v_call: TRBV6-1; j_call: TRBJ1-5; clone_size: .; d_call: .; cdr3_nt: TGTGCCAGCAGTCAAGAATATAGCAATCAGCCCCAGCATTTT; cdr3_aa: CASSQEYSNQPQHF
v_call: TRBV7-3; j_call: TRBJ2-3; clone_size: .; d_call: TRBD1; cdr3_nt: TGTGCCAGCAGCTCGTCCCGGGACAGGGGGGCATGGGATACGCAGTATTTT; cdr3_aa: CASSSSRDRGAWDTQYF
v_call: TRBV6-6; j_call: TRBJ1-2; clone_size: .; d_call: TRBD1; cdr3_nt: TGTGCCAGCAGTTACCCCGGACAGGGCTTAGGCTACACCTTC; cdr3_aa: CASSYPGQGLGYTF
v_call: TRBV19; j_call: TRBJ1-2; clone_size: .; d_call: .; cdr3_nt: TGTGCCAGTAGTATGACATTGAACTATGGCTACACCTTC; cdr3_aa: CASSMTLNYGYTF
v_call: TRBV11-2; j_call: TRBJ1-3; clone_size: once; d_call: .; cdr3_nt: TGTGCCAGCAGCTTAGAAGGTCCCCTCGGACACTCTGGAAACACCATATATTTT; cdr3_aa: CASSLEGPLGHSGNTIYF
v_call: TRBV9; j_call: TRBJ2-3; clone_size: .; d_call: TRBD2; cdr3_nt: TGTGCCAGCAGCTCGAGACTAGCGGTTAGCACAGATACGCAGTATTTT; cdr3_aa: CASSSRLAVSTDTQYF
v_call: TRBV6-6; j_call: TRBJ1-2; clone_size: .; d_call: .; cdr3_nt: TGTGCCAGCAACCCCGAAAGGAGCATCCGTAACTATGGCTACACCTTC; cdr3_aa: CASNPERSIRNYGYTF
v_call: TRBV14; j_call: TRBJ2-1; clone_size: .; d_call: .; cdr3_nt: TGTGCCAGCAGCCCTACGGCGGTTGAGCAGTTCTTC; cdr3_aa: CASSPTAVEQFF
v_call: TRBV19; j_call: TRBJ2-1; clone_size: .; d_call: TRBD2; cdr3_nt: TGTGCCACCATGACTAGCGGGAGCCTGGGTGAGCAGTTCTTC; cdr3_aa: CATMTSGSLGEQFF
v_call: TRBV28; j_call: TRBJ2-7; clone_size: .; d_call: TRBD1; cdr3_nt: TGTGCCAGCAGTCCCCCAAGACAGGGAATCCCCTACGAGCAGTACTTC; cdr3_aa: CASSPPRQGIPYEQYF
v_call: TRBV28; j_call: TRBJ1-1; clone_size: .; d_call: .; cdr3_nt: TGTGCCAGCAGTCGACAGCCGGTGAACACTGAAGCTTTCTTT; cdr3_aa: CASSRQPVNTEAFF
v_call: TRBV7-9; j_call: TRBJ1-4; clone_size: .; d_call: .; cdr3_nt: TGTGCCAGCAGCCCACGAGAGGAAAAACTGTTTTTT; cdr3_aa: CASSPREEKLFF
v_call: TRBV30; j_call: TRBJ1-3; clone_size: .; d_call: TRBD1; cdr3_nt: TGTGCCTGGAGTGGGGACAGGGTTATTACTGGAAACACCATATATTTT; cdr3_aa: CAWSGDRVITGNTIYF
v_call: TRBV5-1; j_call: TRBJ1-5; clone_size: few; d_call: .; cdr3_nt: TGCGCCAGCAGCGCCGGGGGGGAGCTTCAGCCCCAGCATTTT; cdr3_aa: CASSAGGELQPQHF
v_call: TRBV18; j_call: TRBJ2-2; clone_size: .; d_call: .; cdr3_nt: TGTGCCAGCTCACCGACAGGTGGGGACACCGGGGAGCTGTTTTTT; cdr3_aa: CASSPTGGDTGELFF
v_call: TRBV6-4; j_call: TRBJ2-1; clone_size: .; d_call: .; cdr3_nt: TGTGCCAGCAGTGACTCGATTCGGGGGACGAACAATGAGCAGTTCTTC; cdr3_aa: CASSDSIRGTNNEQFF
v_call: TRBV30; j_call: TRBJ2-1; clone_size: .; d_call: TRBD2; cdr3_nt: TGTGCCTGGAGTGGGTTAGCGGGGGGCCTAAATGAGCAGTTCTTC; cdr3_aa: CAWSGLAGGLNEQFF
v_call: TRBV30; j_call: TRBJ2-7; clone_size: few; d_call: TRBD2; cdr3_nt: TGTGCCTGGAGTAGGGCGGGAGGGTCCTACGAGCAGTACTTC; cdr3_aa: CAWSRAGGSYEQYF
v_call: TRBV19; j_call: TRBJ2-1; clone_size: .; d_call: TRBD2; cdr3_nt: TGTGCCAGTAGCAGTGGACTAGCGGGAGGCTACAATGAGCAGTTCTTC; cdr3_aa: CASSSGLAGGYNEQFF
v_call: TRBV7-9; j_call: TRBJ2-2; clone_size: .; d_call: TRBD2; cdr3_nt: TGTGCCAGCAGCTTCCGACTAGCGAAAGGCGGGGAGCTGTTTTTT; cdr3_aa: CASSFRLAKGGELFF
v_call: TRBV7-9; j_call: TRBJ1-1; clone_size: few; d_call: TRBD1; cdr3_nt: TGTGCCAGCAGCCTAGGGGACAGGATTGAAGCTTTCTTT; cdr3_aa: CASSLGDRIEAFF
v_call: TRBV4-3; j_call: TRBJ2-7; clone_size: once; d_call: .; cdr3_nt: TGCGCCAGCAGCCAAGGGCGGGGCAGCTCCTACGAGCAGTACTTC; cdr3_aa: CASSQGRGSSYEQYF
v_call: TRBV15; j_call: TRBJ1-2; clone_size: .; d_call: TRBD1; cdr3_nt: TGTGCCACCAGCAGAGAAGGGGGCGCTAACTATGGCTACACCTTC; cdr3_aa: CATSREGGANYGYTF
v_call: TRBV5-1; j_call: TRBJ1-2; clone_size: .; d_call: .; cdr3_nt: TGCGCCAGCAGCTTGGTGGGGGGGCCTAACTATGGCTACACCTTC; cdr3_aa: CASSLVGGPNYGYTF
v_call: TRBV28; j_call: TRBJ2-7; clone_size: .; d_call: TRBD2; cdr3_nt: TGTGCCAGCAGTTCCTTAGCGGGGCAACTCTACGAGCAGTACTTC; cdr3_aa: CASSSLAGQLYEQYF